These 27 T cell receptor beta chains were sequenced from one sample in a study of CXCR3-negative and CXCR3-positive naive CD8 T cells. The libraries of TRB cDNA were constructed through 5' RACE using UMI labels. TCRdb re-called the 5' RACE reads; one entry per CDR3 protein, DNA not given. This sample contains 65,000 to 75,000 distinct CDR3 sequences. Material: naive CXCR3- CD8+ T cells from blood. Described subset: CD45RO-CCR7+CD27+CD95- naive CD8+ T cells lacking CXCR3 (TNR3-). All receptors derive from a human donor in good health. Some clones in this sample may be carry-over from other donors' samples.

V usage is TRBV10-3 and J usage is TRBJ1-1; TCRdb returns TRBD1, unconfirmable since there is no DNA. Looked up from germline, CDR1 is ENHRY and CDR2 is SYGVKD. This CDR3 is 12 amino acids long. The CDR3 here is CAISEGGTEAFF.

The chain combines TRBV5-1 with TRBJ2-2. The CDR3 has 15 amino acids. Germline assignment: CDR1 SGHRS and CDR2 YFSETQ. CDR3: CASSYNRLNPGELFF.

The chain carries TRBV28 and TRBJ2-1; the TCRdb call, TRBD2, lacks DNA for checking. Germline V gives CDR1 MDHEN, CDR2 SYDVKM. This CDR3 contains 17 residues. The CDR3 sequence: CASSFRLAGLSYNEQFF.

The V call is TRBV29-1, the J call TRBJ2-7; absent DNA, TCRdb's TRBD1 call cannot be checked. Germline V CDR1 and CDR2: SQVTM, ANQGSEA. The CDR3 contains 11 residues. The CDR3 is CSGGTGNEQYF.

This rearrangement joins TRBV29-1 to TRBJ2-7; TCRdb's assignment of TRBD1 cannot be checked, as there is no DNA. Germline values: CDR1 SQVTM, CDR2 ANQGSEA. The CDR3 contains 13 residues. CDR3 amino acids: CSVVPGNSYEQYF.

The V and J genes are TRBV7-2 and TRBJ1-2; as DNA is missing, the TRBD1 call by TCRdb cannot be tested. The length of the CDR3 is 16 residues. Germline V lookup: CDR1 SGHTA, CDR2 FQGNSA. CDR3 sequence: CASSPPPDRDVLSYTF.

This CDR3 is CASSQLRNGELFF. V gene TRBV4-1 combines with J gene TRBJ2-2. The germline V gene has CDR1 MGHRA and CDR2 YSYEKL. The CDR3 totals 13 residues.

This sequence joins TRBV7-8 and TRBJ2-1; TCRdb's D gene call, TRBD1, goes unchecked for lack of DNA. Germline CDR1 and CDR2: SGHVS and FQNEAQ. This CDR3 is 15 amino acids long. The CDR3 spells CASSSPGGTGHEQFF.

CDR3 in amino acids: CASTQGNTQYF. The gene calls are TRBV4-2 and TRBJ2-3. Germline assignment: CDR1 LGHNA and CDR2 YNFKEQ. The CDR3 has 11 residues.

The rearrangement joins TRBV4-3 to TRBJ2-1; TCRdb selects TRBD1, and the lack of DNA leaves this call unchecked. The CDR3 has 18 residues. Looked up from germline, CDR1 is LGHNA and CDR2 is YSLEER. The CDR3 sequence: CASSQDRTGIGSYNEQFF.

V is TRBV5-1 and J is TRBJ1-1. CDR1 and CDR2 from the germline V gene are SGHRS and YFSETQ. The CDR3 length is 16 residues. This chain's CDR3 is CASSLYGSSGNTEAFF.

The chain couples TRBV15 to TRBJ2-7. Germline CDR1 and CDR2: LNHNV and YYDKDF (reference sequence). The CDR3 contains 11 residues. The CDR3 here is CATSNSYEQYF.

The chain joins TRBV5-5 to TRBJ2-1; without DNA, the TCRdb call of TRBD1 cannot be checked. The CDR3 has 15 amino acids. Looked up from germline, CDR1 is SGHKS and CDR2 is YYEKEE (reference sequence). This chain's CDR3 is CASSPARGEYNEQFF.

The chain carries TRBV15 and TRBJ1-1. The length of the CDR3 is 13 residues. From germline, CDR1 is LNHNV and CDR2 YYDKDF (reference sequence). The CDR3 reads CATSSTWATEAFF.

V is TRBV19 and J is TRBJ1-2; lacking DNA, the TRBD1 call made by TCRdb goes unchecked. The CDR3 length is 13 residues. The V gene's germline CDR1 is LNHDA and CDR2 SQIVND (reference sequence). The CDR3 region is CASTYREPYGYTF.

The chain recombines TRBV14 with TRBJ2-1; lacking DNA, the TRBD2 call made by TCRdb goes unchecked. The CDR3 runs to 14 residues. Germline V lookup: CDR1 SGHDN, CDR2 FVKESK. The CDR3 sequence is CASSQVGDGGEQFF.

The chain combines TRBV7-8 with TRBJ2-6; the TCRdb D gene call, TRBD2, has no DNA to confirm it. In germline, CDR1 is SGHVS, CDR2 FQNEAQ. The CDR3 has 18 amino acids. The CDR3 sequence is CASNIGLSAVSGANVLTF.

The chain recombines TRBV5-6 with TRBJ2-7; no DNA is available, so the TRBD1 call from TCRdb remains unchecked. The CDR3 is made up of 17 amino acids. CDR1 SGHDT and CDR2 YYEEEE come from the germline V gene. The CDR3 is CASSRGSTGRSSYEQYF. Full variable domain (outside the CDR3, taken from reference TRBV5-6 and TRBJ2-7): DAGVTQSPTHLIKTRGQQVTLRCSPKSGHDTVSWYQQALGQGPQFIFQYYEEEERQRGNFPDRFSGHQFPNYSSELNVNALLLGDSALYLCASSRGSTGRSSYEQYFGPGTRLTVT.

CDR3 protein: CASADAAYEQYF. The V and J genes are TRBV6-6 and TRBJ2-7. Germline CDR1 MNHNY, CDR2 SVGAGI (reference sequence). There are 12 residues in the CDR3.

This chain links TRBV4-3 with TRBJ2-1; TCRdb selects TRBD1, and the lack of DNA leaves this call unchecked. CDR3 length equals 17 residues. Germline CDR1 LGHNA, CDR2 YSLEER. CDR3 region: CASSQDGGQLDANEQFF.

The rearrangement links TRBV10-1 to TRBJ2-2. Per the germline V gene, CDR1 is WNHNN and CDR2 is SYGVQD (reference sequence). CDR3 length: 16 amino acids. The CDR3: CASTIVPHQNTGELFF.

The chain joins TRBV20-1 to TRBJ1-1; TCRdb indicates TRBD1, and absent DNA this call remains unverified. CDR1 and CDR2 from the germline V gene are DFQATT and SNEGSKA (reference sequence). There are 15 residues in the CDR3. CDR3 protein: CSARDLVRGNTEAFF.

The rearrangement joins TRBV12-3 or TRBV12-4 to TRBJ1-1. The CDR3 is made up of 15 amino acids. The CDR3 sequence is CASSTPWEMNTEAFF.

The chain is built from TRBV25-1 and TRBJ2-5; absent DNA, TCRdb's TRBD2 call cannot be checked. The CDR3 has 15 amino acids. The germline CDR1 and CDR2 sequences are MGHDK and SYGVNS. The CDR3 loop is CASRDPSSGIETQYF.

CDR3 sequence reads: CSVEEAGGWETQYF. The chain uses TRBV29-1 and TRBJ2-5; with no DNA, the TCRdb D assignment of TRBD1 cannot be verified. The CDR3 has 14 residues. The germline V gene has CDR1 SQVTM and CDR2 ANQGSEA.

Here the CDR3 reads CAHPSRVSDTQYF. V usage is TRBV2 and J usage is TRBJ2-3; TCRdb calls TRBD1, which cannot be checked without DNA. CDR3 size: 13 residues. Germline V gene lookup returns CDR1 SNHLY and CDR2 FYNNEI.

The rearrangement uses TRBV6-2 or TRBV6-3 and TRBJ2-5; the TCRdb D gene call, TRBD2, has no DNA to confirm it. The V gene's germline CDR1 is MNHEY and CDR2 SVGEGT. The CDR3 consists of 13 residues. CDR3 region: CASKLAYQETQYF.